A selection of T cell receptor beta chains follows, all from one sample in a study of T cells in Graves' hyperthyroidism and ophthalmopathy. MiXCR, run by TCRdb on the multiplex PCR reads, gives a single entry per CDR3 protein. The top ten clones hold 30% of a sample with approximately 260,000 distinct CDR3 sequences, over 12% of them seen once. Sequenced: blood. These receptors were collected from a woman aged 45-60 years with Graves' hyperthyroidism that later progressed to Graves' ophthalmopathy. CDR3s leave out the opening cysteine and the closing phenylalanine or tryptophan. D genes are given only for firm matches. For some rows the clone size is stated as once, few or many, or as a class when expanded; others skip it.

TRBV27,many,-,TRBJ1-1,ASSFEGYTEAF
TRBV20-1,many,-,TRBJ1-1,SAPGPGNTEAF
TRBV6-9,once,TRBD1,TRBJ2-2,ASSSRTGPTGELF
TRBV6-1,-,-,TRBJ1-6,ASSFRDGFHNSPLH
TRBV10-2,many,TRBD2,TRBJ2-7,ASTGPSGGYEQY
TRBV5-1,few,TRBD2,TRBJ2-1,TSSIRTSGREGEQF
TRBV2,-,TRBD1,TRBJ1-4,ASRLSGTGNEKLF
TRBV11-3,many,TRBD2,TRBJ2-1,ASSPGGGHSYNEQF
TRBV6-1,many,-,TRBJ2-7,ASSEGYAGYEQY
TRBV20-1,many,TRBD1,TRBJ2-3,SAPSPGQGARDTQY
TRBV15,-,-,TRBJ1-5,ATSRDRGLWPQH
TRBV28,many,-,TRBJ1-1,ASSLAMNTEAF
TRBV12-3/TRBV12-4,many,TRBD1,TRBJ1-1,ASTSTGSGTEAF
TRBV7-3,-,TRBD1,TRBJ2-1,ASSLRQGRKDEQF
TRBV2,many,-,TRBJ1-2,ASKIGQSYGYT
TRBV7-2,-,-,TRBJ1-4,ASSLDSGTGEKLF
TRBV2,many,-,TRBJ1-3,ASREDLGSGNTIY
TRBV18,-,-,TRBJ2-3,ASSPTRSGTDTQY
TRBV28,many,TRBD1,TRBJ1-1,ASRVGQDTAF
TRBV18,-,-,TRBJ2-7,ASSPPGTYEQY
TRBV12-3/TRBV12-4,-,-,TRBJ1-5,ASSPGTAYSNQPQH
TRBV28,many,TRBD1,TRBJ1-2,ASSSPGGSSYGYT
TRBV5-1,many,TRBD1,TRBJ2-3,ASSLTGDADTQY
TRBV2,-,-,TRBJ2-1,ASRGATYNEQF
TRBV20-1,few,-,TRBJ2-1,SARPVISGLINEQF
TRBV19,few,-,TRBJ1-1,ASRDSMNTEAF
TRBV3-1,many,TRBD2,TRBJ2-7,ASRRTSGSYEQY
TRBV5-1,many,-,TRBJ2-7,ASSLRGSTTDYEQY
TRBV2,many,TRBD2,TRBJ2-1,ASSATSGANNEQF
TRBV14,-,-,TRBJ2-2,ASSQIRSAGELF
TRBV9,-,-,TRBJ2-3,ASSRLGGLTGTDTQY
TRBV30,many,TRBD1,TRBJ1-2,AWDQGAGYGYT
TRBV19,-,TRBD2,TRBJ2-1,ASSDSSGRRNEQF
TRBV20-1,many,-,TRBJ2-7,SAPQSHGDEQY
TRBV12-3/TRBV12-4,many,-,TRBJ1-2,ASTHRGGEYYGYT
TRBV29-1,-,TRBD1,TRBJ1-2,SVDKGAGYGYT
TRBV19,-,-,TRBJ1-5,ASSIRRSNQPQH
TRBV20-1,many,-,TRBJ2-7,SAPGPSYEQY
TRBV6-1,-,-,TRBJ2-1,ASSDPGIEQF
TRBV15,many,-,TRBJ2-7,ATSRNSASPHRDYEQY
TRBV11-3,many,TRBD1,TRBJ2-1,ASSHGQASHEQF
TRBV30,large,-,TRBJ1-1,AWSVSGVENTEAF